Listed below are T cell receptor beta chains from one sample, sequenced in a study of blood T cell repertoires in COVID-19. Assay used: immunoSEQ multiplex PCR; TCRdb lists only in-frame clones, some missing. This repertoire shows about 310,000 clones, 85% to 90% found once; its top ten account for 1% to 1.5%. The sample was peripheral blood. The receptors stem from a man aged 65-85 years with acute or convalescent COVID-19. The CDR3 runs from the conserved cysteine through the conserved F or W. The D gene is left open where the match is weak. Clone size is given for some rows only: seen once, a few or many times, or a class if the clone is expanded.

TRBJ2-5,TRBV28,TRBD2,few,TGTGCCAGCAGTGGGTTGAGCGGGGAATTAGGGACCCAGTACTTC,CASSGLSGELGTQYF
TRBJ2-5,TRBV7-9,NA,NA,TGTGCCAGCAGCCCTCACCGACAGACAAAAGAGACCCAGTACTTC,CASSPHRQTKETQYF
TRBJ2-3,TRBV15,TRBD2,NA,TGTGCCACCAGAGTGGCCAGCGGGGCCCCCGTCGATACGCAGTATTTT,CATRVASGAPVDTQYF
TRBJ1-1,TRBV5-5,NA,once,TGTGCCAGCGACAGCGTTTTCCCCTTGAACACTGAAGCTTTCTTT,CASDSVFPLNTEAFF
TRBJ1-1,TRBV7-9,TRBD1,NA,TGTGCCAGCAGCCCGGACAGGGGGAACACTGAAGCTTTCTTT,CASSPDRGNTEAFF
TRBJ2-5,TRBV28,NA,NA,TGTGCCAGCAGTCCCCTAGGGGCGGGAAGGGAAGAGACCCAGTACTTC,CASSPLGAGREETQYF
TRBJ2-2,TRBV30,TRBD2,NA,TGTGCCTGGAGTGCTCCGACTAGCGGGAGTATAAAGGGGGACACCGGGGAGCTGTTTTTT,CAWSAPTSGSIKGDTGELFF
TRBJ1-4,TRBV3-1/TRBV3-2,NA,NA,TGTGCCAGCAGCCTACAGCAGGGGAGAGGAAAAGAAAAACTGTTTTTT,CASSLQQGRGKEKLFF
TRBJ2-5,TRBV9,NA,once,TGTGCCAGCAGCGGCCGGGACTCACAGACCCAGTACTTC,CASSGRDSQTQYF
TRBJ2-5,TRBV10-3,NA,NA,TGTGCCATCAAGGAGAGACAGGACCAAGAGACCCAGTACTTC,CAIKERQDQETQYF
TRBJ2-3,TRBV6-4,NA,NA,TGTGCCAGCAGTGACTCCCCATCAGGGGTAAGGGATACGCAGTATTTT,CASSDSPSGVRDTQYF
TRBJ2-2,TRBV5-8,TRBD1,NA,TGTGCCAGCAGCCTGGGACAGACCACCGGGGAGCTGTTTTTT,CASSLGQTTGELFF
TRBJ2-2,TRBV3-1/TRBV3-2,TRBD1,NA,TGTGCCAGCAGCCACAGGGGGCTGGGAACCGGGGAGCTGTTTTTT,CASSHRGLGTGELFF
TRBJ1-5,TRBV19,NA,few,TGTGCCAGTAGTACATCCGGAGGTAAGGATCAGCCCCAGCATTTT,CASSTSGGKDQPQHF
TRBJ2-7,TRBV11-3,TRBD1,NA,TGTGCCAGCAGCAAGGGACAGGGAAACGAGCAGTACTTC,CASSKGQGNEQYF
TRBJ1-3,TRBV28,NA,NA,TGTGCCAGCAGTTGGGGCACCTGGACGGCTGGAAACACCATATATTTT,CASSWGTWTAGNTIYF
TRBJ2-7,TRBV5-6,NA,NA,TGTGCCAGCAGCCCAACGGCCGCTAGCTCCTACGAGCAGTACTTC,CASSPTAASSYEQYF
TRBJ2-3,TRBV4-2,TRBD2,NA,TGTGCCAGCAGCCCATTTACTAGCGGAGGGGGTACAGATACGCAGTATTTT,CASSPFTSGGGTDTQYF
TRBJ1-4,TRBV5-6,TRBD1,NA,TGTGCCAGCAGCTTGGGACAGGGGTGGAGTGAAAAACTGTTTTTT,CASSLGQGWSEKLFF
TRBJ1-1,TRBV10-3,TRBD1,NA,TGTGCCATCACCCGACAGGGGTCGGCGGACACTGAAGCTTTCTTT,CAITRQGSADTEAFF
TRBJ1-1,TRBV18,TRBD1,NA,TGTGCCAGCTCGGACGGACAGGGGACTGAAGCTTTCTTT,CASSDGQGTEAFF
TRBJ2-5,TRBV5-5,TRBD2,NA,TGTGCCAGCAGCTTGGTTCGGACTAGTCTTGTTCAAGAGACCCAGTACTTC,CASSLVRTSLVQETQYF
TRBJ1-2,TRBV29-1,NA,NA,TGCAGCGTTCAAACACCCAACTATGGCTACACCTTC,CSVQTPNYGYTF
TRBJ2-1,TRBV5-6,NA,NA,TGTGCCAGCAGCTTCGGGACGGGAGATGAGCAGTTCTTC,CASSFGTGDEQFF
TRBJ2-7,TRBV6-5,TRBD1,few,TGTGCCAGCACCAGAGGTGGGACAGGCTCCTACGAGCAGTACTTC,CASTRGGTGSYEQYF
TRBJ1-2,TRBV6-6,TRBD1,NA,TGTGCCAGCAGCGGACTCGGGACAGATGTTTATGGCTACACCTTC,CASSGLGTDVYGYTF
TRBJ1-6,TRBV27,TRBD1,few,TGTGCCAGCAGTTCGAGACAGGGGTGGAATTCACCCCTCCACTTT,CASSSRQGWNSPLHF
TRBJ1-3,TRBV29-1,NA,NA,TGCAGCGTTGGACTTGGCTCTGGAAACACCATATATTTT,CSVGLGSGNTIYF
TRBJ2-1,TRBV21-1,NA,NA,TGTGCCAGCAGCAATTGTACAGCCACATTACCTAGACCGGCGGGCCCTACTTCCTACAATGAGCAGTTCTTC,CASSNCTATLPRPAGPTSYNEQFF
TRBJ2-7,TRBV9,TRBD1,NA,TGTGCCAGCAGCAACCGGGACAGCGATACCTACGAGCAGTACTTC,CASSNRDSDTYEQYF